The 26 T cell receptor beta chains in this list originate from one sample, sequenced in a study of OX40 agonist ivuxolimab in advanced cancers. This table comes from immunoSEQ multiplex PCR, and its TCRdb copy is limited to in-frame clones, with some not included. The sample shows 78,000 or so clones, around nine tenths of them seen only once. The sequences come from CD4+ or CD8+ T cells sorted from blood, collected in a trial of the OX40 agonist ivuxolimab. All receptors come from an adult with an advanced solid tumor such as melanoma, head and neck, liver or kidney cancer.

The CDR3 spells CASSYHSAYGYTF. CDR3 sequence (DNA): TGTGCCAGCAGTTACCACAGCGCCTATGGCTACACCTTC. The V call is TRBV6-5, the J call TRBJ1-2; no firm D call. Per the germline V gene, CDR1 is MNHEY and CDR2 is SVGAGI. The CDR3 sequence is 13 residues long. The V gene lost 2 bases and the J gene lost 4 bases, with 8 bases spanning the gap.

The chain carries TRBV19 and TRBJ1-1; perhaps TRBD1 as D (6 bases). Germline-derived CDR1 and CDR2 are LNHDA and SQIVND (reference sequence). V was cut by 4 bases and J by 0 bases, with 12 bases left in between. This CDR3 spans 15 amino acids. The CDR3 region is CASSTGRGLNTEAFF. The CDR3 DNA is TGTGCCAGTAGTACAGGCAGGGGATTGAACACTGAAGCTTTCTTT.

V gene TRBV10-3 combines with J gene TRBJ1-4, with D unclear. Between the trimmed V and J ends, which lost 6 bases and 2 bases, there was a span of 7 bases. This CDR3 contains 13 residues. Per germline, CDR1 ENHRY and CDR2 SYGVKD. CDR3 in amino acids: CAIRGGTNEKLFF. The DNA for the CDR3 is TGTGCCATCAGGGGAGGGACTAATGAAAAACTGTTTTTT.

The chain links TRBV7-9 to TRBJ1-5; the D gene is possibly TRBD1 (6 bases). Germline V lookup: CDR1 SEHNR, CDR2 FQNEAQ (reference sequence). Trimming cost V 5 bases and J 2 bases, with 13 bases left between them. The CDR3 spans 15 residues. In DNA, the CDR3 is TGTGCCAGCAGCCCCAGTGCAGGGGGCAATCAGCCCCAGCATTTT. It yields the protein CASSPSAGGNQPQHF.

This sequence joins TRBV15 and TRBJ1-3, with 7 bases aligning to TRBD1. J gave up 0 bases and V 5 bases, and 1 base lay outside the gene matches. CDR3 length: 14 residues. Germline V gene lookup returns CDR1 LNHNV and CDR2 YYDKDF (reference sequence). The CDR3 DNA reads TGTGCCACCAGCGCAGGGGGCTCTGGAAACACCATATATTTT. Protein: CATSAGGSGNTIYF.

This clone was recorded once. The chain links TRBV21-1 to TRBJ2-7; TRBD1 reflects the table's D call only, with no check against the DNA. TRBV21-1 is listed as a pseudogene. The CDR3 loop spans 15 amino acids. CDR3 in amino acids: CASSKAYRALHEQYF. In DNA form, the CDR3 reads TGTGCCAGCAGCAAAGCGTACAGGGCCCTCCACGAGCAGTACTTC.

The J gene is TRBJ1-1, the V gene TRBV7-3; maybe TRBD1 (5 bases). Germline V CDR1 and CDR2: SGHTA, FQGTGA. The length of the CDR3 is 15 residues. The germline V and J ends were trimmed by 5 bases and 3 bases, with 16 bases remaining between them. CDR3: CASSTDPGIDTEAFF. The CDR3 nucleotides are TGTGCCAGCAGCACGGACCCAGGGATTGACACTGAAGCTTTCTTT.

This chain joins TRBV5-4 and TRBJ1-1, with D hard to call. V shed 4 bases and J shed 1 base, with 8 bases lying between them. Germline V gene data show CDR1 as SGHNT and CDR2 as YYREEE (reference sequence). This CDR3 spans 13 amino acids. CDR3 in amino acids: CASSLERNTEAFF. The CDR3 coding sequence is TGTGCCAGCAGCCTGGAGCGGAACACTGAAGCTTTCTTT.

The V gene is TRBV2, the J gene TRBJ2-7; D gene unclear. The CDR3 length is 11 residues. CDR1 SNHLY and CDR2 FYNNEI come from the germline V gene. Deletions cut 3 bases from V and 2 bases from J, with 2 bases between. CDR3 loop: CASSEPYEQYF. In DNA form, the CDR3 reads TGTGCCAGCAGTGAGCCCTACGAGCAGTACTTC.

The gene calls are TRBV28 and TRBJ1-1; weak D call: TRBD1 (5 bases). The CDR3 sequence is 13 residues long. V lost 5 bases to trimming and J lost 6 bases, with 13 bases between them. Germline V gene lookup returns CDR1 MDHEN and CDR2 SYDVKM. The CDR3 loop is CASSKPWGAEAFF. DNA for the CDR3: TGTGCCAGCAGTAAGCCGTGGGGGGCTGAAGCTTTCTTT.

This clone appeared a single time. The rearrangement uses TRBV6-1 and TRBJ2-7; D is unclear. The germline gives CDR1 MNHNS, CDR2 SASEGT. V lost 5 bases and J 11 bases, leaving 13 bases between the germline ends. The CDR3 is made up of 11 amino acids. The CDR3 sequence is CASSYMGSEYF. DNA of the CDR3: TGTGCCAGCAGTTACATGGGCTCGGAGTACTTC.

The rearrangement joins TRBV18 to TRBJ2-3; D may be TRBD2 (5 bases). The length of the CDR3 is 16 residues. Germline V gene lookup returns CDR1 KGHSH and CDR2 LQKENI. The V end lost 3 bases, the J end lost 2 bases, and 15 bases lay between the germline ends. The CDR3 loop is CASSPARGKTTDTQYF. The CDR3 nucleotides are TGTGCCAGCTCACCCGCTCGGGGTAAGACCACAGATACGCAGTATTTT.

This chain connects TRBV5-1 to TRBJ2-2, with D possibly being TRBD1 (6 bases). Germline values: CDR1 SGHRS, CDR2 YFSETQ. The CDR3 has 14 residues. V shed 7 bases and J shed 3 bases, with 13 bases lying between them. The CDR3 region has the DNA TGCGCCAGCGGGGGCTGGCGGGACACCGGGGAGCTGTTTTTT. Residues: CASGGWRDTGELFF.

V is TRBV6-1 and J is TRBJ2-5, with TRBD2 matching over 13 bases. Germline V lookup: CDR1 MNHNS, CDR2 SASEGT. The CDR3 sequence is 18 residues long. J was trimmed by 5 bases and V by 2 bases; bases with no gene match: 11. The CDR3 DNA sequence: TGTGCCAGCAGTGAAATTGGGGGACTAGCGGGAATTAGGGAGACCCAGTACTTC. This encodes CASSEIGGLAGIRETQYF.

This chain uses TRBV9 with TRBJ2-1, with a tentative D call TRBD1 (6 bases). Germline lookup yields CDR1 SGDLS and CDR2 YYNGEE. CDR3 length: 14 residues. Trimming shortened V by 1 base and J by 7 bases, and 12 bases separated the two germline ends. The CDR3 protein is CASSVLQGGNEQFF. Written as DNA, the CDR3 is TGTGCCAGCAGCGTACTACAGGGTGGGAATGAGCAGTTCTTC.

The CDR3 DNA reads as TGTGCCACCAGCCGCGGGGACCGCTACGAGCAGTACTTC. This gives the protein CATSRGDRYEQYF. The chain links TRBV15 to TRBJ2-7, with D maybe TRBD2 (6 bases). This CDR3 has 13 amino acids. Trimming pared 5 bases from V and 3 bases from J, leaving 11 bases between. Germline V gene lookup returns CDR1 LNHNV and CDR2 YYDKDF (reference sequence).

This clone was recorded once. The chain is built from TRBV21-1 and TRBJ2-3; the table's D call, TRBD2, was not checked against the DNA. TRBV21-1 is a documented pseudogene. The CDR3 has 15 residues. The CDR3 spells CASSTLAGDTDTQYF. In DNA, the CDR3 is TGTGCCAGCAGCACCCTAGCCGGAGATACAGATACGCAGTATTTT.

This chain links TRBV25-1 with TRBJ2-1; D remains unclear. Trimming stripped 0 bases from V and 8 bases from J, with 14 bases between. Germline V gene data show CDR1 as MGHDK and CDR2 as SYGVNS. CDR3 length: 15 residues. Here the CDR3 DNA reads TGTGCCAGCAGTGAATATAGGGCAGGTTCGGATGAGCAGTTCTTC. It is translated as CASSEYRAGSDEQFF.

The chain links TRBV28 to TRBJ1-6; 8 nucleotides match TRBD1. The V gene end was trimmed by 4 bases and the J gene end by 6 bases; junction bases not matched to a gene: 5. The CDR3 sequence is 15 residues long. CDR1 and CDR2 (germline): MDHEN, SYDVKM. CDR3 bases: TGTGCCAGCAGTTCGGCTGGGACAGGTAATTCACCCCTCCACTTT. Protein: CASSSAGTGNSPLHF.

A single count supports this clone. This chain uses TRBV6-6 with TRBJ1-1; D unresolved. V was clipped by 8 bases and J by 4 bases, with 8 bases between them. This CDR3 is built from 11 residues. CDR1 MNHNY and CDR2 SVGAGI come from the germline V gene (reference sequence). Here the CDR3 DNA reads TGTGCCAGCCGGCTCGGCACTGAAGCTTTCTTT. It yields the protein CASRLGTEAFF.

The chain couples TRBV6-5 to TRBJ1-3; no definite D call. Trimming removed 2 bases at V and 1 base at J, with 9 bases between. This CDR3 is built from 15 residues. Germline V gives CDR1 MNHEY, CDR2 SVGAGI. CDR3 residues: CASSYAASSGNTIYF. The CDR3 region has the DNA TGTGCCAGCAGTTACGCAGCGAGTTCTGGAAACACCATATATTTT.

This clone was counted once. The V call is TRBV28, the J call TRBJ1-5; 8 nucleotides match TRBD1. The V segment lost 1 base and the J segment 2 bases; nucleotides outside the gene matches: 1. Germline-derived CDR1 and CDR2 are MDHEN and SYDVKM. CDR3 length: 15 amino acids. In DNA, the CDR3 is TGTGCCAGCAGTTTATCGACAGGGGGCAATCAGCCCCAGCATTTT. This sequence encodes CASSLSTGGNQPQHF.

The chain couples TRBV7-9 to TRBJ1-1; D unresolved. There are 14 residues in the CDR3. Trimming took off 1 base at V and 7 bases at J, with 13 bases between the two ends. Germline CDR1 and CDR2: SEHNR and FQNEAQ (reference sequence). The CDR3: CASSLGTDFGEAFF. Written as DNA, the CDR3 is TGTGCCAGCAGCTTAGGAACAGACTTTGGTGAAGCTTTCTTT.

The CDR3 DNA is TGTGCCAGCAGCACTGGGATGGGGCTGACTAGCGGGAGTTCCTACAATGAGCAGTTCTTC. This encodes CASSTGMGLTSGSSYNEQFF. This rearrangement joins TRBV5-4 to TRBJ2-1, with TRBD2 matching over 12 bases. The germline V gene encodes CDR1 SGHNT and CDR2 YYREEE (reference sequence). The CDR3 is made up of 20 amino acids. V was pared by 4 bases and J by 1 base, with 15 bases of the junction left unmatched. Combining the CDR3 with reference TRBV5-4 and TRBJ2-1 gives the whole variable domain ETGVTQSPTHLIKTRGQQVTLRCSSQSGHNTVSWYQQALGQGPQFIFQYYREEENGRGNFPPRFSGLQFPNYSSELNVNALELDDSALYLCASSTGMGLTSGSSYNEQFFGPGTRLTVL.

This clone has a single count. The chain couples TRBV6-5 to TRBJ2-7; no clear D. The germline V gene encodes CDR1 MNHEY and CDR2 SVGAGI. Trimming cost V 3 bases and J 1 base, with 4 bases left between them. There are 12 residues in the CDR3. The DNA of the CDR3 is TGTGCCAGCAGTTATTCGTCCTACGAGCAGTACTTC. Translation gives CASSYSSYEQYF.

The chain is built from TRBV2 and TRBJ2-1; TRBD1 might be the D (6 bases). The length of the CDR3 is 14 residues. From germline, CDR1 is SNHLY and CDR2 FYNNEI. V shed 6 bases and J shed 5 bases, with 14 bases lying between them. The CDR3 here is CASRKTGDNNEQFF. Here the CDR3 DNA reads TGTGCCAGCAGGAAGACAGGAGATAACAATGAGCAGTTCTTC.